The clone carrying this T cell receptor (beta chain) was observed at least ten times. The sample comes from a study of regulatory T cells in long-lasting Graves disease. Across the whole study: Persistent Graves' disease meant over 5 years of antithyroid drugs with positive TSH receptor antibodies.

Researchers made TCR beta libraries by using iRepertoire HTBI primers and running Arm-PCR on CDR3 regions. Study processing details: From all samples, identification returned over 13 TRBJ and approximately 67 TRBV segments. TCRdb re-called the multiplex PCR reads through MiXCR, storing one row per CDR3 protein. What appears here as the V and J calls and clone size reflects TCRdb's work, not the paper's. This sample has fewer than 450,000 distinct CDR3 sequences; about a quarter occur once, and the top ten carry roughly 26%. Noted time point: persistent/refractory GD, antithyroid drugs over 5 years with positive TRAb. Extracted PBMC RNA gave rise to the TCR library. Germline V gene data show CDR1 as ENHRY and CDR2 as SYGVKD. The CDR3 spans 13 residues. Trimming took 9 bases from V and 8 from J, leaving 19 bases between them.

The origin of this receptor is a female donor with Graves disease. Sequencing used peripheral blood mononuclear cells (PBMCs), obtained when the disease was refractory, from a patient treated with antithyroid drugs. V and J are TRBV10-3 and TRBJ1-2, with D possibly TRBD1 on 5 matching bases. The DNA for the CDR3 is TGTGCCATGACCTTCGGGACGTCAGGCGGCTACACCTTC. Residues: CAMTFGTSGGYTF.